This T cell receptor (beta chain) was obtained from a study of blood T cell repertoires in COVID-19. Overall study context: COVID-19 samples from acute and convalescent phases originated in the United States, Italy and Spain. PBMCs, B-cell-depleted T cells, or T cells provided the cDNA or gDNA that made up the material.

Patients of the Seattle cohort, enrolled during active infection, were followed longitudinally. Sequenced by immunoSEQ multiplex PCR; TCRdb stores in-frame clones only, minus some. The repertoire holds under 45,000 clones, 81% seen once, with about 3% in the top ten. The origin of this receptor is a man in his 70s with COVID-19, enrolled during active disease. Sequenced material: peripheral blood.

CDR3 residues: CASRDRGKHEQYF. CDR3 in DNA: TGTGCCAGCAGGGACAGGGGGAAACACGAGCAGTACTTC. The chain couples TRBV28 to TRBJ2-7, with 10 bases lining up with TRBD1. Per germline, CDR1 MDHEN and CDR2 SYDVKM. The V gene end was trimmed by 6 bases and the J gene end by 5 bases; junction bases not matched to a gene: 4. CDR3 length equals 13 residues.